This T cell receptor beta chain was identified during a study of blood T cell repertoires in COVID-19. Across the whole study: Samples taken during acute and convalescent COVID-19 were collected in the United States, Italy and Spain. PBMCs, B-cell-depleted T cells, or T cells were the source of the cDNA or gDNA that made up the material.

CDR3 length: 15 amino acids. The trim removed 7 bases at V and 3 bases at J, leaving 9 bases unmatched. Germline CDR1 and CDR2: SNHLY and FYNNEI. Per the original methods: Reference gene primers were amplified, and this amplification served to estimate nucleated cell counts. Measured with immunoSEQ multiplex PCR; TCRdb has only the in-frame clones, and not every one. The V and J calls and clone size were taken over from that table, and D and trimming were inferred from the DNA. The sample shows 130,000 or so clones, 70% to 80% of them seen only once. Enrollment of patients from Seattle took place during active infection, with longitudinal follow-up.

This receptor was obtained from a woman aged 70-85 years with COVID-19, enrolled during active disease. V usage is TRBV2 and J usage is TRBJ1-5, with 7 bases that match TRBD1. The sample consisted of peripheral blood. The CDR3 bases are TGTGCCAGCAAAGGCGGCAGGGGGGACAATCAGCCCCAGCATTTT. Translating it yields CASKGGRGDNQPQHF. The full variable domain, with the rest looked up from reference TRBV2 and TRBJ1-5, is EPEVTQTPSHQVTQMGQEVILRCVPISNHLYFYWYRQILGQKVEFLVSFYNNEISEKSEIFDDQFSVERPDGSNFTLKIRSTKLEDSAMYFCASKGGRGDNQPQHFGDGTRLSIL.